The 25 T cell receptor beta chains reported below all come from one sample, sequenced in a study of OX40 agonist ivuxolimab in advanced cancers. Profiled with immunoSEQ multiplex PCR; TCRdb holds only in-frame clones, not every one. The sample records 70,000 to 95,000 clones, roughly 80% being singletons. The sample was CD4+ or CD8+ T cells sorted from blood, taken in a trial of the OX40 agonist ivuxolimab. The origin of the receptors is an adult with an advanced solid tumor such as melanoma, head and neck, liver or kidney cancer.

This chain connects TRBV9 to TRBJ2-3; unclear D gene. The CDR3 is made up of 15 amino acids. Germline V gives CDR1 SGDLS, CDR2 YYNGEE. V dropped 0 bases and J dropped 3 bases, with 11 bases sitting between them. The CDR3 protein is CASSVEKLGTDTQYF. Here the CDR3 DNA reads TGTGCCAGCAGCGTAGAAAAGTTGGGTACAGATACGCAGTATTTT.

The gene calls are TRBV5-1 and TRBJ1-2; D gene uncertain. CDR3 size: 13 residues. Germline V gene data show CDR1 as SGHRS and CDR2 as YFSETQ. Trimming took off 4 bases at V and 4 bases at J, with 11 bases between the two ends. CDR3 sequence reads: CASSPPSTYGYTF. The CDR3 DNA follows: TGCGCCAGCAGCCCACCGAGCACCTATGGCTACACCTTC. The whole variable domain, remainder taken from reference TRBV5-1 and TRBJ1-2, is KAGVTQTPRYLIKTRGQQVTLSCSPISGHRSVSWYQQTPGQGLQFLFEYFSETQRNKGNFPGRFSGRQFSNSRSEMNVSTLELGDSALYLCASSPPSTYGYTFGSGTRLTVV.

The rearrangement uses TRBV25-1 and TRBJ1-2; weak D call: TRBD1 (6 bases). The CDR3 sequence is 14 residues long. Germline-derived CDR1 and CDR2 are MGHDK and SYGVNS. Trimming shortened V by 4 bases and J by 5 bases, and 14 bases separated the two germline ends. The CDR3 region is CASSVGRGSYGYTF. In DNA, the CDR3 is TGTGCCAGCAGTGTGGGAAGGGGGAGTTATGGCTACACCTTC.

The gene calls are TRBV19 and TRBJ1-4; 7 nucleotides match TRBD1. The CDR3 is 14 amino acids. The germline V gene has CDR1 LNHDA and CDR2 SQIVND (reference sequence). Trimming cost V 6 bases and J 6 bases; bases outside gene matches: 7. The CDR3: CASRPIDRDEKLFF. DNA of the CDR3: TGTGCCAGTAGACCAATTGACAGGGATGAAAAACTGTTTTTT.

CDR3 in amino acids: CASSFYRLPQGNQPQHF. The CDR3 region has the DNA TGTGCCAGCAGCTTTTATCGCCTGCCACAGGGGAATCAGCCCCAGCATTTT. The V and J genes are TRBV7-2 and TRBJ1-5; 7 nucleotides line up with TRBD1. This CDR3 comprises 17 residues. The V gene's germline CDR1 is SGHTA and CDR2 FQGNSA. V was pared by 3 bases and J by 4 bases, with 12 bases of the junction left unmatched.

The chain recombines TRBV6-5 with TRBJ1-1; weak D call: TRBD1 (5 bases). The CDR3 covers 15 residues. Trimming took 0 bases from V and 0 from J, leaving 8 bases between them. Per the germline V gene, CDR1 is MNHEY and CDR2 is SVGAGI. The CDR3 is CASSYSGRVNTEAFF. CDR3 in DNA: TGTGCCAGCAGTTACTCGGGCAGGGTGAACACTGAAGCTTTCTTT.

The CDR3 protein is CASSERQGSNEQFF. The CDR3 nucleotides are TGTGCCAGCAGCGAACGACAGGGCTCCAATGAGCAGTTCTTC. V gene TRBV13 combines with J gene TRBJ2-1; 7 bases map to TRBD1. Germline V gene sequence: CDR1 PRHDT, CDR2 FYEKMQ (reference sequence). The CDR3 contains 14 residues. V was clipped by 5 bases and J by 6 bases; unmatched bases: 7.

This clone came up a few times. The rearrangement links TRBV5-1 to TRBJ2-1, with 7 bases identical to TRBD2. The CDR3 has 23 residues. Germline CDR1 and CDR2: SGHRS and YFSETQ. Trimming removed 4 bases from V and 0 bases from J; junction bases left unmatched: 28. The CDR3 DNA sequence: TGCGCCAGCAGCCTCCGATGGGAGGGCCGGCGGATAGGGAACCCAAGCTCCTACAATGAGCAGTTCTTC. Translated: CASSLRWEGRRIGNPSSYNEQFF.

This sequence joins TRBV7-3 and TRBJ2-7, with D possibly being TRBD2 (7 bases). The CDR3 spans 14 residues. Trimming shortened V by 2 bases and J by 6 bases, and 14 bases separated the two germline ends. In germline, CDR1 is SGHTA, CDR2 FQGTGA. The CDR3 loop is CASSLDQGRGEQYF. The CDR3 nucleotides are TGTGCCAGCAGCTTAGATCAGGGGAGGGGCGAGCAGTACTTC.

The J gene is TRBJ1-2, the V gene TRBV11-2; maybe TRBD1 (6 bases). The V end was cut by 5 bases, the J end by 5 bases, with 12 bases between. Germline lookup yields CDR1 SGHAT and CDR2 FQNNGV. The CDR3 runs 13 residues. Written as DNA, the CDR3 is TGTGCCAGCAGCGCCGGGACACCTTATGGCTACACCTTC. Its protein product is CASSAGTPYGYTF.

This clone has more than one count but fewer than ten. The chain couples TRBV23-1 to TRBJ2-7; D gene ambiguous. TRBV23-1 is given ORF status, its function remaining uncertain. Trimming took 4 bases from V and 3 from J, leaving 10 bases between them. The CDR3 is 13 amino acids. The CDR3 loop is CASSRASRYEQYV. In DNA, the CDR3 is TGCGCCAGCAGTCGAGCGTCGCGCTACGAGCAGTACGTC.

This rearrangement joins TRBV5-6 to TRBJ2-7; D is perhaps TRBD1 (6 bases). Trimming stripped 1 base from V and 5 bases from J, with 13 bases between. The germline V gene has CDR1 SGHDT and CDR2 YYEEEE. The CDR3 extends over 14 amino acids. The chain's CDR3 is CASSLYQTGNEQYF. The CDR3 coding sequence is TGTGCCAGCAGCTTGTATCAAACAGGGAACGAGCAGTACTTC.

The V and J genes are TRBV7-8 and TRBJ2-6, with D tentatively TRBD2 (6 bases). The ends were cut back, 5 bases at V and 13 bases at J, with 18 bases in the middle. The CDR3 has 14 residues. The germline V gene has CDR1 SGHVS and CDR2 FQNEAQ. The CDR3 loop is CASSPEGLPGVLTF. CDR3 in DNA: TGTGCCAGCAGCCCGGAGGGACTTCCCGGTGTCCTGACTTTC. The whole variable domain, filled in from reference TRBV7-8 and TRBJ2-6, reads GAGVSQSPRYKVAKRGQDVALRCDPISGHVSLFWYQQALGQGPEFLTYFQNEAQLDKSGLPSDRFFAERPEGSVSTLKIQRTQQEDSAVYLCASSPEGLPGVLTFGAGSRLTVL.

This clone was picked up a small number of times. The genes are TRBV6-6 and TRBJ2-5; possibly TRBD1 for D (6 bases). Germline V gene sequence: CDR1 MNHNY, CDR2 SVGAGI (reference sequence). This CDR3 spans 14 amino acids. Trimming stripped 4 bases from V and 4 bases from J, with 13 bases between. In DNA form, the CDR3 reads TGTGCCAGCAGTTTCCAAGGGGGAGCAGAGACCCAGTACTTC. As protein: CASSFQGGAETQYF.

The rearrangement joins TRBV30 to TRBJ2-7, with 10 positions matching TRBD2. Germline V gene data show CDR1 as GTSNPN and CDR2 as SVGIG (reference sequence). Germline trimming cut 4 bases from V and 1 base from J; bases unmatched to any gene: 1. CDR3 length: 13 amino acids. DNA of the CDR3: TGTGCCTGGAATAGCGGGAGGTCCTACGAGCAGTACTTC. This translates into CAWNSGRSYEQYF.

CDR3 sequence reads: CAISRGPADTQYF. The CDR3 DNA sequence: TGTGCCATCAGTAGGGGTCCCGCAGATACGCAGTATTTT. The chain carries TRBV10-3 and TRBJ2-3, with a weak D call TRBD1 (5 bases). V lost 5 bases and J 4 bases, leaving 10 bases between the germline ends. Germline-derived CDR1 and CDR2 are ENHRY and SYGVKD. This CDR3 spans 13 amino acids.

The rearrangement links TRBV4-1 to TRBJ1-1, with unresolved D. This CDR3 comprises 15 residues. The V end lost 0 bases, the J end lost 1 base, and 9 bases lay between the germline ends. Germline assignment: CDR1 MGHRA and CDR2 YSYEKL. CDR3 nucleotides: TGCGCCAGCAGCCAAGATGCCGACGGGAACACTGAAGCTTTCTTT. Protein sequence: CASSQDADGNTEAFF.

J is TRBJ1-5 and V is TRBV28; 8 nucleotides align to TRBD1. There are 14 residues in the CDR3. V shed 6 bases and J 4 bases; nucleotides not matched to a gene: 5. Germline CDR1 is MDHEN and CDR2 is SYDVKM. The CDR3 DNA reads TGTGCCAGCAGGACTGACAGGGGAAATCAGCCCCAGCATTTT. It translates to CASRTDRGNQPQHF.

The genes are TRBV4-2 and TRBJ1-4; D not certain. The CDR3 is 17 amino acids. Germline V lookup: CDR1 LGHNA, CDR2 YNFKEQ. Trimming stripped 1 base from V and 2 bases from J, with 14 bases between. CDR3 sequence (DNA): TGTGCCAGCAGCCAAGTCCAGCTCGGTGGGACTAATGAAAAACTGTTTTTT. Residues: CASSQVQLGGTNEKLFF.

The genes are TRBV7-9 and TRBJ1-1, with D tentatively TRBD1 (6 bases). This CDR3 has 14 amino acids. Between the trimmed V and J ends, which lost 1 base and 3 bases, there was a span of 9 bases. Per the germline V gene, CDR1 is SEHNR and CDR2 is FQNEAQ (reference sequence). The CDR3 nucleotides read TGTGCCAGCAGCTTAGGGGGGCCGGACACTGAAGCTTTCTTT. Protein: CASSLGGPDTEAFF.

This clone was counted a few times. The chain joins TRBV10-1 to TRBJ1-3; D is ambiguous. The V gene lost 3 bases and the J gene lost 0 bases, with 3 bases spanning the gap. This CDR3 is 13 amino acids long. Germline V gene data show CDR1 as WNHNN and CDR2 as SYGVQD (reference sequence). Here the CDR3 reads CASSEISGNTIYF. DNA for the CDR3: TGCGCCAGCAGTGAAATCTCTGGAAACACCATATATTTT.

V is TRBV7-9 and J is TRBJ1-1, with TRBD1 identical over 8 bases. Germline V gene data show CDR1 as SEHNR and CDR2 as FQNEAQ (reference sequence). This CDR3 spans 13 amino acids. V lost 5 bases to trimming and J lost 5 bases; unmatched junction nucleotides: 4. Here the CDR3 reads CASSATGGTEAFF. The DNA of the CDR3 is TGTGCCAGCAGCGCAACAGGGGGAACTGAAGCTTTCTTT. Full variable domain (missing parts from reference TRBV7-9 and TRBJ1-1): DTGVSQNPRHKITKRGQNVTFRCDPISEHNRLYWYRQTLGQGPEFLTYFQNEAQLEKSRLLSDRFSAERPKGSFSTLEIQRTEQGDSAMYLCASSATGGTEAFFGQGTRLTVV.

This rearrangement joins TRBV7-2 to TRBJ2-1, with a weak D call TRBD2 (6 bases). The germline gives CDR1 SGHTA, CDR2 FQGNSA. The CDR3 is 12 amino acids. Trimming removed 5 bases from V and 13 bases from J, with 15 bases in between. CDR3 in DNA: TGTGCCAGCAGCGTCCAGGAGGGGAGACAGTTCTTC. Protein: CASSVQEGRQFF.

V and J are TRBV11-2 and TRBJ1-4; no reliable D call. The CDR3 totals 13 residues. Trimming removed 1 base at V and 14 bases at J, with 14 bases between. The germline CDR1 and CDR2 sequences are SGHAT and FQNNGV. The CDR3 region has the DNA TGTGCCAGCAGCTTAGGTCCCAATCAGTATCTGTTTTTT. It codes for CASSLGPNQYLFF.

The chain uses TRBV7-3 and TRBJ2-3; tentatively, D is TRBD2 (5 bases). V lost 3 bases and J lost 1, with 5 bases in between. There are 13 residues in the CDR3. The V gene's germline CDR1 is SGHTA and CDR2 FQGTGA. CDR3 nucleotide sequence: TGTGCCAGCAGCTTCGGGGGCACAGATACGCAGTATTTT. Protein sequence: CASSFGGTDTQYF.